This T cell receptor beta chain was recovered during a study of cytomegalovirus exposure and HLA in healthy donors. CDR1 is LNHDA and CDR2 is SQIVND in the germline V gene (reference sequence). The CDR3 is 20 amino acids. Trimming took 9 bases from V and 0 from J; bases not matched to a gene: 16. With 60 Vbeta and 13 Jbeta primers, the PCR was carried out. Profiled with immunoSEQ multiplex PCR; TCRdb holds only in-frame clones, not every one. The sample has 75,000 to 100,000 clones; around two thirds are singletons. This chain connects TRBV19 to TRBJ2-1; 14 positions agree with TRBD2. The material sequenced was PBMCs. The TCR originated in a male donor in good health and CMV-seronegative. CDR3 in amino acids: CASRRRGGLAGVSSYNEQFF. In nucleotides, the CDR3 is TGTGCCAGCCGACGGAGAGGGGGACTAGCGGGAGTGAGCTCCTACAATGAGCAGTTCTTC.